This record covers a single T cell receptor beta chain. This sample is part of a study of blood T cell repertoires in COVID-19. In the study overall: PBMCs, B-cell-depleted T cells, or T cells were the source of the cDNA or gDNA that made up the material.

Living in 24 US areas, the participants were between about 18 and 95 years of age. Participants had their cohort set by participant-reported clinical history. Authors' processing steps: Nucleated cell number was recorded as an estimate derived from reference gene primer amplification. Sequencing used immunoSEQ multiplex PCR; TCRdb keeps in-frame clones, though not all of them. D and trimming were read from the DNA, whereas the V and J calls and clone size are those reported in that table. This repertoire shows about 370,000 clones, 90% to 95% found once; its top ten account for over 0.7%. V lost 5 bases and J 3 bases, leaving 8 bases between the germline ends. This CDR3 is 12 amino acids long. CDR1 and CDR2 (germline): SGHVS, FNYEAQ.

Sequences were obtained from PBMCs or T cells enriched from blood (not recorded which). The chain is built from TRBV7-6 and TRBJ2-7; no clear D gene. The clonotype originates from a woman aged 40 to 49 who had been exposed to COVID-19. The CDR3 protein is CASSANSYEQYF. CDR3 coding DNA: TGTGCCAGCAGCGCAAACAGCTACGAGCAGTACTTC.